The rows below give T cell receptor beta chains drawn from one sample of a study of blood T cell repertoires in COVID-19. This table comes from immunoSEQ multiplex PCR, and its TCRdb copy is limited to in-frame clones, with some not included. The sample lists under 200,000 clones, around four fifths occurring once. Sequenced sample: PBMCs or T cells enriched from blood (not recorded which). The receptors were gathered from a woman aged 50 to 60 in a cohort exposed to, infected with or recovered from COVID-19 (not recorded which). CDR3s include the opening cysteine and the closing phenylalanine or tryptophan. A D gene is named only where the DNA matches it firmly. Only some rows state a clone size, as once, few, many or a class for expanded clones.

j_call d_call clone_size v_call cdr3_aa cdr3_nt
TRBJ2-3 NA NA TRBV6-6 CATTGLALADTQYF TGTGCCACTACAGGGCTAGCTTTGGCAGATACGCAGTATTTT
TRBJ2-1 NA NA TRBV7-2 CASSPQPLTNNEQFF TGTGCCAGCAGCCCCCAACCTCTAACCAACAATGAGCAGTTCTTC
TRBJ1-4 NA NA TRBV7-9 CASSLGLGGEKLFF TGTGCCAGCAGCTTAGGGCTCGGGGGGGAAAAACTGTTTTTT
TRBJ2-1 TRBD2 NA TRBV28 CASKGGRGSYNEQFF TGTGCCAGCAAGGGCGGGAGAGGTTCCTACAATGAGCAGTTCTTC
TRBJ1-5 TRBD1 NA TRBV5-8 CASSLGQGGNQPQHF TGTGCCAGCAGCTTGGGACAGGGAGGCAATCAGCCCCAGCATTTT
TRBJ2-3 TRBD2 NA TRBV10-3 CASSSRGGSTDTQYF TGTGCCTCCTCTTCGCGGGGGGGAAGCACAGATACGCAGTATTTT
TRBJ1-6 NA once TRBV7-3 CASSLGPGSPLHF TGTGCCAGCAGCTTGGGGCCGGGCTCACCCCTCCACTTT
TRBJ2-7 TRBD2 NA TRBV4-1 CASSQAEAGVRDEQYF TGCGCCAGCAGCCAAGCTGAGGCGGGAGTCCGTGACGAGCAGTACTTC
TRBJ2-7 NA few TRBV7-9 CASSLAARGVRYF TGTGCCAGCAGCTTAGCCGCCCGGGGTGTAAGGTACTTC
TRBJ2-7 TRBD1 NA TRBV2 CASRLTGGEQYF TGTGCCAGCAGGCTTACAGGGGGCGAGCAGTACTTC
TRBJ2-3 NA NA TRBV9 CASSVGERRTDTQYF TGTGCCAGCAGCGTAGGGGAGCGGCGCACAGATACGCAGTATTTT
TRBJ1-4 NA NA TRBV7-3 CASSEGANEKLFF TGTGCCAGCAGCGAAGGGGCTAATGAAAAACTGTTTTTT
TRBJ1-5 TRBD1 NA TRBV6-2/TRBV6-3 CASSYYRDRGTSNQPQHF TGTGCCAGCAGTTACTACCGGGACAGGGGGACTAGCAATCAGCCCCAGCATTTT
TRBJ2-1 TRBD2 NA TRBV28 CASRSSGRVDEQFF TGTGCCAGCAGGTCTAGCGGGAGGGTCGATGAGCAGTTCTTC
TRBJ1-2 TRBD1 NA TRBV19 CASSLEGAFIYGYTF TGTGCCAGTAGTTTGGAGGGGGCTTTTATCTATGGCTACACCTTC
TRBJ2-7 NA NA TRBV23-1 CASRPTRGEEKRIREQYF TGCGCCAGCAGACCTACCCGCGGCGAAGAGAAACGGATACGCGAGCAGTACTTC
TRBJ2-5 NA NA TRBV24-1 CATKDSRDDQETQYF TGTGCCACCAAGGACAGCCGGGACGACCAAGAGACCCAGTACTTC
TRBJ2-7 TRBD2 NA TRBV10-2 CASTQTSGGYGYEQYF TGCGCCAGCACCCAGACTAGCGGGGGGTACGGGTACGAGCAGTACTTC
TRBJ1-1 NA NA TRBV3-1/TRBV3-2 CATSRDGYTEAFF TGTGCCACCTCGCGGGACGGCTACACTGAAGCTTTCTTT
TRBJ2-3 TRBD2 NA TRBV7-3 CASSLTSGGTDTQYF TGTGCCAGCAGCTTAACTAGCGGGGGGACAGATACGCAGTATTTT
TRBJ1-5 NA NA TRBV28 CASSRTRDYQPQHF TGTGCCAGCAGCCGGACCCGGGACTATCAGCCCCAGCATTTT
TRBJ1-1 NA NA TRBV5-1 CASSLSGQGLNTEAFF TGCGCCAGCAGCTTGTCGGGTCAGGGATTGAACACTGAAGCTTTCTTT
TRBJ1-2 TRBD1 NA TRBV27 CASSLRDSERYGYTF TGTGCCAGCAGTCTCCGGGACAGCGAACGCTATGGCTACACCTTC
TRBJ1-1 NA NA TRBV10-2 CASSEFPGYRTGNTEAFF TGCGCCAGCAGTGAGTTTCCTGGTTACAGGACCGGTAACACTGAAGCTTTCTTT
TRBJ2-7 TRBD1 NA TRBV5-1 CASSPGGTGGSYEQYF TGCGCCAGCAGCCCAGGCGGGACAGGGGGCTCCTACGAGCAGTACTTC
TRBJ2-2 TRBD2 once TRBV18 CASSLNPAAGVDTGELFF TGTGCCAGCTCCCTCAATCCAGCGGCGGGAGTCGACACCGGGGAGCTGTTTTTT
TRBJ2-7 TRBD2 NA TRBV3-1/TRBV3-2 CASSLRTSGSRYEQYF TGTGCCAGCAGCCTACGGACTAGCGGGAGTCGGTACGAGCAGTACTTC
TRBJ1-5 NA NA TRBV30 CAWSGANSNQPQHF TGTGCCTGGAGTGGGGCAAATAGCAATCAGCCCCAGCATTTT
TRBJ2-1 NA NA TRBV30 CAWSAGVDYNEQFF TGTGCCTGGAGTGCGGGAGTGGACTACAATGAGCAGTTCTTC
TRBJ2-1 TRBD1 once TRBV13 CASSPWGQGWAGGDEQFF TGTGCCAGCAGTCCATGGGGACAGGGCTGGGCCGGAGGCGATGAGCAGTTCTTC
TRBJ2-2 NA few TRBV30 CAWSKGKAGELFF TGTGCCTGGAGTAAGGGGAAAGCCGGGGAGCTGTTTTTT
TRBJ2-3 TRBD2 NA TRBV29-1 CSVEGGSTDTQYF TGCAGCGTTGAGGGGGGGAGCACAGATACGCAGTATTTT
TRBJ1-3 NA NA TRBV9 CASSVGGGTSSGNTIYF TGTGCCAGCAGCGTAGGGGGCGGAACGAGCTCTGGAAACACCATATATTTT
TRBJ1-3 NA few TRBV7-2 CASSWGRGAGNTIYF TGTGCCAGCAGCTGGGGGAGGGGAGCTGGAAACACCATATATTTT
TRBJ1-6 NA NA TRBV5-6 CASSLSVSYRGNSPLHF TGTGCCAGCAGCTTGAGTGTTAGTTATAGGGGAAATTCACCCCTCCACTTT
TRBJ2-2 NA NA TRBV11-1 CASSGGDLGELFF TGTGCCAGCAGCGGAGGGGATCTCGGGGAGCTGTTTTTT
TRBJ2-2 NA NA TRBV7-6 CASREARQGGTNTGELFF TGTGCCAGCAGGGAGGCGAGACAGGGAGGCACGAACACCGGGGAGCTGTTTTTT
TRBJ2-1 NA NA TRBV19 CASSIGNRDNYNEQFF TGTGCCAGTAGTATAGGCAACAGGGATAATTACAATGAGCAGTTCTTC
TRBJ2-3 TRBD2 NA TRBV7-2 CASSLDQLAGATDTQYF TGTGCCAGCAGCTTAGACCAACTAGCGGGTGCCACAGATACGCAGTATTTT
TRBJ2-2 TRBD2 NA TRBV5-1 CASSFSGRGTGELFF TGCGCCAGCAGCTTTAGCGGGAGAGGCACCGGGGAGCTGTTTTTT
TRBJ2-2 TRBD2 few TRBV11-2 CASTPGGRGRIGELFF TGTGCCAGCACTCCGGGGGGACGTGGGCGCATCGGGGAGCTGTTTTTT
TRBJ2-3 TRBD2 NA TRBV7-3 CASSLGTSGVSDTQYF TGTGCCAGCAGCTTGGGGACTAGCGGGGTCTCAGATACGCAGTATTTT
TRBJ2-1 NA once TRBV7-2 CASSPAPNRYNEQFF TGTGCCAGCAGTCCGGCCCCAAACAGGTACAATGAGCAGTTCTTC
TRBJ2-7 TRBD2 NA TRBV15 CATSRDLAGVGEQYF TGTGCCACCAGCAGAGATCTAGCGGGAGTAGGGGAGCAGTACTTC
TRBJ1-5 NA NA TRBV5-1 CASSSDGGQPQHF TGCGCCAGCAGCTCTGACGGCGGGCAGCCCCAGCATTTT
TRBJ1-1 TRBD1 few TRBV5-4 CASSGRTGPAPTEAFF TGTGCCAGCAGCGGAAGGACAGGTCCTGCACCCACTGAAGCTTTCTTT
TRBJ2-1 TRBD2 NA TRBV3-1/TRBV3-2 CASSQLAGGDEQFF TGTGCCAGCAGCCAACTAGCGGGGGGAGATGAGCAGTTCTTC
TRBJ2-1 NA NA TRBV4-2 CASSQDPESKERLSSYNEQFF TGTGCCAGCAGCCAAGATCCAGAGAGTAAAGAAAGACTTAGCTCCTACAATGAGCAGTTCTTC